Shown below are 32 T cell receptor beta chains from a single sample sequenced in a study of PD-1 blockade in classical Hodgkin lymphoma. Sequencing was performed with immunoSEQ multiplex PCR; in TCRdb, only in-frame clones are kept and a portion is missing. Among 23,000 or so clones listed, approximately 87% were seen once. Time point in this sample: newly diagnosed, previously untreated cHL patient sample. Investigators obtained CD8+ T cells from thawed PBMCs by magnetic negative selection. Sequenced sample: CD8+ T cells from blood. The origin of the receptors is a human donor with classical Hodgkin lymphoma.

The table lists this clone with a count of one. This chain joins TRBV27 and TRBJ2-1; D possibly corresponds to TRBD2 (5 bases). Deletions cut 5 bases from V and 0 bases from J, with 29 bases between. The V gene's germline CDR1 is MNHEY and CDR2 SMNVEV (reference sequence). The CDR3 is 21 amino acids. The CDR3 nucleotides are TGTGCCAGCAGTCCCAAAAGGGTCGGCGAGGGATACACTCACTCCTACAATGAGCAGTTCTTC. Translation: CASSPKRVGEGYTHSYNEQFF.

This chain uses TRBV5-6 with TRBJ2-3, with 7 bases lining up with TRBD1. Germline V lookup: CDR1 SGHDT, CDR2 YYEEEE. The CDR3 sequence is 16 residues long. After removal of 0 bases from V and 0 bases from J, the junction contained 4 bases not matched to a gene. CDR3 sequence: CASSLGGGPSTDTQYF. In DNA form, the CDR3 reads TGTGCCAGCAGCTTGGGAGGGGGCCCAAGCACAGATACGCAGTATTTT.

The rearrangement joins TRBV6-5 to TRBJ2-7, with a possible D match to TRBD2 (5 bases). Germline assignment: CDR1 MNHEY and CDR2 SVGAGI. This CDR3 region has 12 residues. V was cut by 4 bases and J by 6 bases, with 10 bases left in between. The CDR3 coding sequence is TGTGCCAGCAGTTTAGGCGAGGGCGAGCAGTACTTC. Its translation is CASSLGEGEQYF.

V gene TRBV11-3 combines with J gene TRBJ2-1; D could derive from TRBD1 or TRBD2 (5 bases each). V lost 5 bases, J lost 0 bases, and 20 bases lay in between. Germline V gives CDR1 SGHNT, CDR2 YENEEA. The CDR3 runs to 18 residues. The CDR3 region is CASSPHRGTPSSYNEQFF. DNA of the CDR3: TGTGCCAGCAGCCCGCATCGAGGGACGCCGAGCTCCTACAATGAGCAGTTCTTC.

The gene calls are TRBV7-9 and TRBJ2-7; maybe TRBD1 (5 bases). The CDR3 totals 16 residues. Germline CDR1 SEHNR, CDR2 FQNEAQ (reference sequence). The germline V and J ends were trimmed by 5 bases and 5 bases, with 22 bases remaining between them. The CDR3 DNA reads TGTGCCAGCAGCCCCATGGACACTCCCGAAGTTAACGAGCAGTACTTC. Protein product: CASSPMDTPEVNEQYF.

This chain uses TRBV29-1 with TRBJ2-1; 15 bases line up with TRBD2. Germline loops: CDR1 SQVTM, CDR2 ANQGSEA. This CDR3 comprises 16 residues. V lost 1 base, J lost 5 bases, and 3 bases stayed unmatched. CDR3 nucleotide sequence: TGCAGCGTTGAAGGGACTAGCGGGGGGGCAGACAATGAGCAGTTCTTC. It encodes CSVEGTSGGADNEQFF.

The V gene is TRBV27, the J gene TRBJ2-7; no reliable D call. Between the trimmed V and J ends, which lost 2 bases and 3 bases, there was a span of 11 bases. Germline V gives CDR1 MNHEY, CDR2 SMNVEV (reference sequence). The CDR3 covers 14 residues. In DNA form, the CDR3 reads TGTGCCAGCAGTTTAACGTTGGTTGGCTACGAGCAGTACTTC. It codes for CASSLTLVGYEQYF.

This clone was observed once. The chain has TRBV5-5 and TRBJ1-1; D might be TRBD1 (6 bases). Looked up from germline, CDR1 is SGHKS and CDR2 is YYEKEE (reference sequence). This CDR3 has 15 amino acids. Trimming cost V 4 bases and J 3 bases, with 16 bases left between them. CDR3 sequence (DNA): TGTGCCAGCAGCGACCAGGGATGGGGGCACACTGAAGCTTTCTTT. Its protein product is CASSDQGWGHTEAFF.

This clone was detected only once. The chain recombines TRBV29-1 with TRBJ2-7, with TRBD1 matching 7 bases. CDR1 is SQVTM and CDR2 is ANQGSEA in the germline V gene. The CDR3 contains 13 residues. J lost 0 bases, V lost 6 bases, and 5 bases had no gene match. CDR3 in DNA: TGCAGCGTCCTCCAGGGGGACTCCTACGAGCAGTACTTC. Amino acid sequence: CSVLQGDSYEQYF.

The chain recombines TRBV6-5 with TRBJ1-5; D is uncertain. From germline, CDR1 is MNHEY and CDR2 SVGAGI. There are 14 residues in the CDR3. V was cut by 3 bases and J by 5 bases, with 11 bases left in between. CDR3 DNA: TGTGCCAGCAGTTATGGGTTAGGAGATCAGCCCCAGCATTTT. Amino acids: CASSYGLGDQPQHF.

The chain recombines TRBV19 with TRBJ2-2, with D unresolved. Germline CDR1 is LNHDA and CDR2 is SQIVND (reference sequence). V dropped 5 bases and J dropped 8 bases, with 9 bases sitting between them. CDR3 length: 12 residues. Here the CDR3 reads CASSPSLGELFF. CDR3 nucleotides: TGTGCCAGTAGTCCCTCGCTAGGGGAGCTGTTTTTT.

This sequence joins TRBV5-6 and TRBJ2-3, with 10 nucleotides matching TRBD2. Germline CDR1 and CDR2: SGHDT and YYEEEE. Trimming at V came to 0 bases and at J to 4 bases, leaving 2 bases not matched to a gene. This CDR3 spans 15 amino acids. Written as DNA, the CDR3 is TGTGCCAGCAGCTTGGCTAGCGGGGGCCCAGATACGCAGTATTTT. Amino acid sequence: CASSLASGGPDTQYF. The entire variable domain, with the rest obtained from reference TRBV5-6 and TRBJ2-3, is as follows: DAGVTQSPTHLIKTRGQQVTLRCSPKSGHDTVSWYQQALGQGPQFIFQYYEEEERQRGNFPDRFSGHQFPNYSSELNVNALLLGDSALYLCASSLASGGPDTQYFGPGTRLTVL.

This clone was recorded only once. V and J are TRBV12-1 and TRBJ2-7; the table's D call, TRBD2, has no DNA check behind it. TRBV12-1 is classified as a pseudogene. This CDR3 spans 18 amino acids. The CDR3 region is CASSFEGGGGLVTYEQYF. Here the CDR3 DNA reads TGTGCCAGCAGCTTTGAAGGCGGGGGGGGACTAGTGACCTACGAGCAGTACTTC.

V and J are TRBV27 and TRBJ2-2, with 9 bases identical to TRBD1. CDR3 length: 15 amino acids. The germline gives CDR1 MNHEY, CDR2 SMNVEV (reference sequence). Losses at the gene ends were 6 bases for V and 6 bases for J; bases not matched to a gene: 8. The CDR3, as DNA: TGTGCCAGCAGACCCGGGACAGGGTGGCCCGGGGAGCTGTTTTTT. The encoded protein is CASRPGTGWPGELFF.

CDR3 sequence: CASSMGSQPQHF. The CDR3 coding sequence is TGTGCCAGTAGTATGGGTAGTCAGCCCCAGCATTTT. The chain couples TRBV19 to TRBJ1-5, with D hard to call. Trimming took off 3 bases at V and 6 bases at J, with 6 bases between the two ends. This CDR3 is 12 amino acids long. The germline V gene encodes CDR1 LNHDA and CDR2 SQIVND (reference sequence).

This rearrangement joins TRBV29-1 to TRBJ1-2; no definite D call. Trimming stripped 2 bases from V and 8 bases from J, with 9 bases between. The CDR3 sequence is 11 residues long. Germline CDR1 reads SQVTM; CDR2 reads ANQGSEA. CDR3 residues: CSVEWDSGYTF. In DNA, the CDR3 is TGCAGCGTTGAATGGGATTCGGGCTACACCTTC.

The chain has TRBV7-9 and TRBJ1-2, with TRBD1 as a possible D gene (6 bases). This CDR3 is 15 amino acids long. Germline lookup yields CDR1 SEHNR and CDR2 FQNEAQ (reference sequence). The germline V and J ends were trimmed by 2 bases and 1 base, with 11 bases remaining between them. The CDR3 DNA is TGTGCCAGCAGCTTATCAACAGGGCTTAACTATGGCTACACCTTC. This codes for CASSLSTGLNYGYTF.

The gene calls are TRBV27 and TRBJ2-2, with D unresolved. V was cut by 6 bases and J by 4 bases, with 9 bases left in between. CDR1 and CDR2 from the germline V gene are MNHEY and SMNVEV (reference sequence). This CDR3 comprises 13 residues. CDR3 residues: CASSLTFTGELFF. Here the CDR3 DNA reads TGTGCCAGCAGCCTGACTTTCACCGGGGAGCTGTTTTTT.

The V call is TRBV14, the J call TRBJ2-1; 8 bases are a match to TRBD2. The CDR3 covers 16 residues. V trimming: 0 bases; J trimming: 4 bases; junction bases outside the gene matches: 5. Germline V lookup: CDR1 SGHDN, CDR2 FVKESK. The chain's CDR3 is CASSQDFGGGYNEQFF. Here the CDR3 DNA reads TGTGCCAGCAGCCAAGATTTTGGCGGGGGGTACAATGAGCAGTTCTTC.

V usage is TRBV5-1 and J usage is TRBJ2-3, with unresolved D. The length of the CDR3 is 12 residues. With 2 bases removed from V and 3 bases from J, the gap between germline ends came to 4 bases. Germline lookup yields CDR1 SGHRS and CDR2 YFSETQ. The chain's CDR3 is CASSFSTDTQYF. CDR3 coding DNA: TGCGCCAGCAGCTTTAGTACAGATACGCAGTATTTT.

V gene TRBV19 combines with J gene TRBJ2-7; 7 bases agree with TRBD2. Germline loops: CDR1 LNHDA, CDR2 SQIVND (reference sequence). V shed 4 bases, J shed 9 bases, and the junction held 3 bases outside the gene matches. CDR3 size: 11 residues. The CDR3 DNA is TGTGCCAGTAGTACCAGCGGGGCGCAGTACTTC. This codes for CASSTSGAQYF.

The chain carries TRBV19 and TRBJ1-5; TRBD1 might be the D (5 bases). From germline, CDR1 is LNHDA and CDR2 SQIVND (reference sequence). The CDR3 runs 16 residues. Trimming removed 8 bases from V and 0 bases from J, with 17 bases in between. CDR3 amino acids: CASDGLGGYSNQPQHF. The CDR3 DNA reads TGTGCCAGTGATGGTTTGGGGGGATATAGCAATCAGCCCCAGCATTTT. Based on the CDR3 plus reference TRBV19 and TRBJ1-5, the full variable domain is DGGITQSPKYLFRKEGQNVTLSCEQNLNHDAMYWYRQDPGQGLRLIYYSQIVNDFQKGDIAEGYSVSREKKESFPLTVTSAQKNPTAFYLCASDGLGGYSNQPQHFGDGTRLSIL.

The chain employs TRBV6-6 and TRBJ1-4; D unresolved. CDR1 is MNHNY and CDR2 is SVGAGI in the germline V gene (reference sequence). This CDR3 region has 12 residues. V lost 9 bases to trimming and J lost 7 bases, with 12 bases between them. The CDR3 nucleotides are TGTGCCAGTTCACTCCGAGCTGAAAAACTGTTTTTT. This gives the protein CASSLRAEKLFF.

The chain is built from TRBV5-1 and TRBJ1-1; weak D call: TRBD1 (6 bases). There are 15 residues in the CDR3. V was pared by 4 bases and J by 3 bases, with 16 bases between. The germline gives CDR1 SGHRS, CDR2 YFSETQ. The CDR3 protein is CASSTQGMGYTEAFF. The DNA for the CDR3 is TGCGCCAGCAGCACGCAGGGGATGGGGTACACTGAAGCTTTCTTT. Together with reference TRBV5-1 and TRBJ1-1, the CDR3 gives the full variable domain: KAGVTQTPRYLIKTRGQQVTLSCSPISGHRSVSWYQQTPGQGLQFLFEYFSETQRNKGNFPGRFSGRQFSNSRSEMNVSTLELGDSALYLCASSTQGMGYTEAFFGQGTRLTVV.

The chain combines TRBV28 with TRBJ2-1; 10 bases are a match to TRBD1. Germline CDR1 is MDHEN and CDR2 is SYDVKM. Unmatched junction bases numbered 9, after V lost 2 bases and J lost 8 bases. This CDR3 is built from 16 residues. The CDR3 bases are TGTGCCAGCAGTTTAGAGACGGGACAGGGGAAGCATGAGCAGTTCTTC. Its protein product is CASSLETGQGKHEQFF.

The chain couples TRBV19 to TRBJ2-3; TRBD2 matches 8 bases. The CDR3 has 16 residues. CDR1 and CDR2 (germline): LNHDA, SQIVND (reference sequence). V shed 3 bases and J 5 bases; nucleotides not matched to a gene: 10. CDR3 bases: TGTGCCAGTAGTATTGGTAGCGGGGAGGGGCTAGATACGCAGTATTTT. This translates into CASSIGSGEGLDTQYF.

The rearrangement joins TRBV19 to TRBJ1-4; TRBD1 is a possible D gene (5 bases). The V gene lost 0 bases and the J gene lost 4 bases, with 15 bases spanning the gap. CDR1 and CDR2 from the germline V gene are LNHDA and SQIVND (reference sequence). This CDR3 has 17 residues. The CDR3 coding sequence is TGTGCCAGTAGTATAGATTCGGGACGGGCATTTAATGAAAAACTGTTTTTT. Amino acid sequence: CASSIDSGRAFNEKLFF.

In its sample, this clone was seen once. This rearrangement joins TRBV7-6 to TRBJ1-5, with D perhaps matching TRBD1 (5 bases). The germline CDR1 and CDR2 sequences are SGHVS and FNYEAQ. The CDR3 has 19 residues. V lost 1 base to trimming and J lost 0 bases, with 19 bases between them. Written as DNA, the CDR3 is TGTGCCAGCAGCTTAGATGCAGGTGGGGGGATGTATAGCAATCAGCCCCAGCATTTT. Encoded protein: CASSLDAGGGMYSNQPQHF.

The rearrangement joins TRBV7-9 to TRBJ1-4; D ambiguous. Germline lookup yields CDR1 SEHNR and CDR2 FQNEAQ (reference sequence). The CDR3 runs 16 residues. Deletions cut 5 bases from V and 7 bases from J, with 20 bases between. The CDR3 here is CASSRVLEVKGEKLFF. CDR3 DNA: TGTGCCAGCAGCAGAGTGCTTGAGGTTAAGGGTGAAAAACTGTTTTTT. Variable domain in full (rest from reference TRBV7-9 and TRBJ1-4): DTGVSQNPRHKITKRGQNVTFRCDPISEHNRLYWYRQTLGQGPEFLTYFQNEAQLEKSRLLSDRFSAERPKGSFSTLEIQRTEQGDSAMYLCASSRVLEVKGEKLFFGSGTQLSVL.

The chain uses TRBV10-3 and TRBJ1-1; D remains ambiguous. The CDR3 is 11 residues long. The germline V and J ends were trimmed by 0 bases and 10 bases, with 6 bases remaining between them. In germline, CDR1 is ENHRY, CDR2 SYGVKD. The CDR3 here is CAISESTSAFF. In DNA, the CDR3 is TGTGCCATCAGTGAGTCGACTTCAGCTTTCTTT.

This chain links TRBV6-5 with TRBJ1-5; D call uncertain. Germline V gene sequence: CDR1 MNHEY, CDR2 SVGAGI. This CDR3 has 15 amino acids. Trimming cost V 6 bases and J 0 bases, with 12 bases left between them. CDR3 bases: TGTGCCAGCAGGATTAGTCGACATAGCAATCAGCCCCAGCATTTT. It is translated as CASRISRHSNQPQHF.

The V call is TRBV5-6, the J call TRBJ2-5, with D possibly being TRBD2 (5 bases). The last part of the DNA fits TRBJ2-7 better; the J call may be wrong. The CDR3 runs 15 residues. Germline V gene lookup returns CDR1 SGHDT and CDR2 YYEEEE. CDR3 nucleotide sequence: TGTGCCAGCAGCTTGGGAGCGGTTACCTTCTACGAGCAGTACTTC. This codes for CASSLGAVTFYEQYF.